This T cell receptor (beta chain) was sequenced during a study of cytomegalovirus exposure and HLA in healthy donors. The CDR3 is made up of 15 amino acids. Germline CDR1 and CDR2: SGHNT and YYREEE (reference sequence). The J segment lost 8 bases and the V segment lost 0 bases, leaving 10 bases of the junction unmatched. PCR primers comprised 60 Vbeta and 13 Jbeta primers. Assay used: immunoSEQ multiplex PCR; TCRdb lists only in-frame clones, some missing. Among more than 150,000 clones, 75% to 85% were seen once, and the ten largest hold approximately 1.5%. The chain employs TRBV5-4 and TRBJ1-2, with TRBD1 matching over 7 bases. Input material: PBMCs. The clonotype comes from a girl aged 5-17 years in good health and CMV-seropositive. The CDR3 protein is CASSLEAGGPGGYTF. CDR3 nucleotide sequence: TGTGCCAGCAGCTTGGAGGCAGGGGGTCCGGGAGGCTACACCTTC.